This TCR beta chain stems from a study of STAT5B mutations in CD4+ large granular lymphocyte leukemia. This CDR3 is built from 16 residues. From germline, CDR1 is SGHTA and CDR2 FQGNSA. V was clipped by 5 bases and J by 2 bases, with 16 bases between them. Sequencing used immunoSEQ multiplex PCR; TCRdb keeps in-frame clones, though not all of them. In the table there are about 32,000 clones, roughly 77% of which are singletons. The source material was CD4+ T cells from blood buffy coats. The TCR originated in a human donor in good health. The rearrangement links TRBV7-2 to TRBJ1-5; D is perhaps TRBD1 (5 bases). The CDR3 DNA reads TGTGCCAGCAGCCCCAGGGCCCTAGGGGGCAATCAGCCCCAGCATTTT. It translates to CASSPRALGGNQPQHF.